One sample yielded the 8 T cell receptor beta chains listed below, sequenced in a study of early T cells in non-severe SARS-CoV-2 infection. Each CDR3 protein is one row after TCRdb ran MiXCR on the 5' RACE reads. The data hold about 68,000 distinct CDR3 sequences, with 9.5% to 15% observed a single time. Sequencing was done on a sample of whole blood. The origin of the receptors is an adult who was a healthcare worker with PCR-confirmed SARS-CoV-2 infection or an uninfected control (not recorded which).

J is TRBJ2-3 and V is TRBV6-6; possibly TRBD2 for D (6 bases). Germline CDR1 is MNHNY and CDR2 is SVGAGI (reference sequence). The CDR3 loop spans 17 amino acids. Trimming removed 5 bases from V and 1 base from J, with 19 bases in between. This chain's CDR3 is CASSGRDPWEGTDTQYF. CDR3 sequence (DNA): TGTGCCAGCAGTGGGCGGGACCCCTGGGAGGGCACAGATACGCAGTATTTT.

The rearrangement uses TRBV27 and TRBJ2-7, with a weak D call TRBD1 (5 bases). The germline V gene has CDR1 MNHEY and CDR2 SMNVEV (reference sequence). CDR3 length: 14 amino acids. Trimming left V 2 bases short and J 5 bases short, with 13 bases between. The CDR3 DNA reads TGTGCCAGCAGTTTAGAGGTCAGGGCCCACGAGCAGTACTTC. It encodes CASSLEVRAHEQYF.

The CDR3 loop reads CASSLGPGRTNEKLFF. The CDR3 DNA reads TGTGCCAGCAGCTTGGGGCCGGGCCGTACTAATGAAAAACTGTTTTTT. The gene calls are TRBV5-5 and TRBJ1-4; D is uncertain. The germline V and J ends were trimmed by 0 bases and 2 bases, with 11 bases remaining between them. The length of the CDR3 is 16 residues. Germline V CDR1 and CDR2: SGHKS, YYEKEE (reference sequence).

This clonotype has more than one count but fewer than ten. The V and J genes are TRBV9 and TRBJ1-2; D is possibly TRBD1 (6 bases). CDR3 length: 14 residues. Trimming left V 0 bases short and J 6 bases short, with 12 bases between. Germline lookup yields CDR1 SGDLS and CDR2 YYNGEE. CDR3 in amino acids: CASSVGGGVNGYTF. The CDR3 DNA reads TGTGCCAGCAGCGTAGGAGGGGGAGTCAATGGCTACACCTTC. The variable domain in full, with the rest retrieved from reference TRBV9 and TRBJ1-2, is DSGVTQTPKHLITATGQRVTLRCSPRSGDLSVYWYQQSLDQGLQFLIQYYNGEERAKGNILERFSAQQFPDLHSELNLSSLELGDSALYFCASSVGGGVNGYTFGSGTRLTVV.

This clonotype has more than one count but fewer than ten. The CDR3 loop reads CASSLGGARYNEQFF. The CDR3 DNA is TGTGCCAGCAGTTTGGGAGGGGCCAGGTACAATGAGCAGTTCTTC. This rearrangement joins TRBV12-3 or TRBV12-4 to TRBJ2-1; TRBD2 matches 7 bases. The CDR3 totals 15 residues. Trimming removed 3 bases from V and 4 bases from J; junction bases left unmatched: 6.

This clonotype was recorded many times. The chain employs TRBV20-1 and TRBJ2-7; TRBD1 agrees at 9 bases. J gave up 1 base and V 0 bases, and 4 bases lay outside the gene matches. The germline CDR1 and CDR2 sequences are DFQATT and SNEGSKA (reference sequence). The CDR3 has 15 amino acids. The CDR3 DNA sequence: TGCAGTGCTAGAGAGCACAGGGGGCTTTCCTACGAGCAGTACTTC. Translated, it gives CSAREHRGLSYEQYF.

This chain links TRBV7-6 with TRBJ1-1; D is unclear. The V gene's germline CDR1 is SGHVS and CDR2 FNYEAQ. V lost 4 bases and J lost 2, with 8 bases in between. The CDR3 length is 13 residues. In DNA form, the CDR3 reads TGTGCCAGCAGCTCCCGCCAAAACACTGAAGCTTTCTTT. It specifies CASSSRQNTEAFF.

The CDR3 coding sequence is TGCGCCAGCAGCCAGGGGGACGGAACAATGAACACTGAAGCTTTCTTT. This translates into CASSQGDGTMNTEAFF. The J gene is TRBJ1-1, the V gene TRBV4-3, with a possible D match to TRBD1 (5 bases). The CDR3 length is 16 residues. The V end lost 3 bases, the J end lost 0 bases, and 14 bases lay between the germline ends. Per germline, CDR1 LGHNA and CDR2 YSLEER.